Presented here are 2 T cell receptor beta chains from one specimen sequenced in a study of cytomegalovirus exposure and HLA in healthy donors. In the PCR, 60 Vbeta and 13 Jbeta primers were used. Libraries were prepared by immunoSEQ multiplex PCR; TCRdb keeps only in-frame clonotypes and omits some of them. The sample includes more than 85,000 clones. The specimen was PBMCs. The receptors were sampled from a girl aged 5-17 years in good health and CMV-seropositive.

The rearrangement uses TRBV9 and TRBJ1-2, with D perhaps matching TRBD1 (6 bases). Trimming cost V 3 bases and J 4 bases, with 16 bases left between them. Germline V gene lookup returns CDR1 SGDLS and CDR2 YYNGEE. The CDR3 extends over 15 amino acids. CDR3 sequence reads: CASSGYRDKTYGYTF. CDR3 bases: TGTGCCAGCAGCGGATACCGGGACAAGACCTATGGCTACACCTTC.

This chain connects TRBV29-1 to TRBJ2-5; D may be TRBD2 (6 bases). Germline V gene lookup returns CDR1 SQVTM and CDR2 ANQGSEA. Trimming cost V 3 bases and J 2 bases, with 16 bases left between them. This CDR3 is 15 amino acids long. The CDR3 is CSVDNWAGPQETQYF. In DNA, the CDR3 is TGCAGCGTTGATAATTGGGCGGGACCTCAAGAGACCCAGTACTTC.